Presented here are 26 T cell receptor beta chains from one specimen sequenced in a study of CD8 T cells in ankylosing spondylitis (dated 2017 in TCRdb). The library was produced with 5' RACE. Sequencing took place on an Illumina HiSeq 2500. TCRdb redid the processing of the public reads, applying fastp at Q25 and MiXCR, and retained in-frame beta chains. Each CDR3 protein appears once, grouped with its most common genes and DNA. This sample is represented by approximately 250,000 distinct CDR3 sequences; 20% to 30% of them were singletons. The ten largest clonotypes hold more than 0.6% of the sample. Input material: blood, either unsorted or a sorted T cell fraction (not recorded which). Receptors originate from a male donor with ankylosing spondylitis or in good health (not recorded which).

The rearrangement joins TRBV10-2 to TRBJ2-5; 7 bases fit TRBD1. CDR1 is WSHSY, CDR2 SAAADI, per germline. The V gene end was trimmed by 8 bases and the J gene end by 4 bases; junction bases not matched to a gene: 4. The CDR3 has 12 residues. As DNA, the CDR3 is TGCGCCAGCGGGGACAGCCCAGAGACCCAGTACTTC. It is translated as CASGDSPETQYF.

This clonotype was seen at least ten times. CDR3 sequence: CSARVPGSSYEQYF. The CDR3 DNA is TGCAGTGCTAGAGTGCCAGGATCCTCCTACGAGCAGTACTTC. The rearrangement uses TRBV20-1 and TRBJ2-7, with D unresolved. CDR3 length: 14 residues. Germline CDR1 reads DFQATT; CDR2 reads SNEGSKA (reference sequence). Trimming removed 1 base at V and 0 bases at J, with 10 bases between.

The chain carries TRBV6-6 and TRBJ1-1; weak D call: TRBD1 (5 bases). Germline V gene data show CDR1 as MNHNY and CDR2 as SVGAGI (reference sequence). CDR3 size: 12 residues. Trimming left V 7 bases short and J 7 bases short, with 13 bases between. CDR3 in DNA: TGTGCCAGCAATAGAGGGGTTTATGAAGCTTTCTTT. Protein: CASNRGVYEAFF.

This chain connects TRBV12-3 or TRBV12-4 to TRBJ2-7; D is unclear. V lost 5 bases and J lost 0, with 14 bases in between. The CDR3 totals 15 residues. CDR3 bases: TGTGCCAGCAGTAGCAAGGGTAGCCACTCCTACGAGCAGTACTTC. Residues: CASSSKGSHSYEQYF.

The chain joins TRBV13 to TRBJ2-7; 7 nucleotides align to TRBD1. From germline, CDR1 is PRHDT and CDR2 FYEKMQ (reference sequence). The V and J ends lost 3 bases and 4 bases, in that order; junction bases with no gene match: 6. This CDR3 has 14 residues. The CDR3 coding sequence is TGTGCCAGCAGCTTGAGGGGGCAGGGTTACGAGCAGTACTTC. As protein: CASSLRGQGYEQYF.

This clonotype was seen at least ten times. The J gene is TRBJ2-7, the V gene TRBV4-1; D ambiguous. CDR1 and CDR2 from the germline V gene are MGHRA and YSYEKL. Trimming removed 2 bases at V and 2 bases at J, with 16 bases between. This CDR3 is 16 amino acids long. CDR3 DNA: TGCGCCAGCAGCCAAAATATCGCGATAAAGACCTACGAGCAGTACTTC. Its translation: CASSQNIAIKTYEQYF.

The chain uses TRBV2 and TRBJ2-5; D remains unclear. CDR3 size: 13 residues. Germline CDR1 reads SNHLY; CDR2 reads FYNNEI. Trimming cost V 5 bases and J 1 base, with 8 bases left between them. The DNA of the CDR3 is TGTGCCAGCAGTTGGACGATCCAAGAGACCCAGTACTTC. This sequence encodes CASSWTIQETQYF.

Concerning this clonotype: The junction does not match germline at one end; this may be a read error. The genes are TRBV4-2 and TRBJ1-1, with D hard to call. CDR3 length equals 12 residues. Germline CDR1 reads LGHNA; CDR2 reads YNFKEQ. The CDR3 reads CASSQDRMETTF. CDR3 in DNA: TGTGCCAGCAGCCAAGATCGTATGGAGACTACTTTT.

This clonotype was seen at least ten times. The genes are TRBV20-1 and TRBJ2-7; no clear D gene. Germline values: CDR1 DFQATT, CDR2 SNEGSKA (reference sequence). The CDR3 spans 13 residues. V lost 3 bases, J lost 0 bases, and 9 bases lay in between. CDR3 protein: CSARDQSSYEQYF. The CDR3 coding sequence is TGCAGTGCTAGGGACCAAAGCTCCTACGAGCAGTACTTC.

At least ten counts were recorded for this clonotype. The chain employs TRBV12-3 or TRBV12-4 and TRBJ1-2, with D possibly TRBD1 on 5 matching bases. Trimming removed 6 bases from V and 3 bases from J, with 14 bases in between. The CDR3 consists of 14 residues. As DNA, the CDR3 is TGTGCCAGCAGGGCTTTGGGAGGGGACTATGGCTACACCTTC. The encoded protein is CASRALGGDYGYTF.

There are a few counts of this clonotype. The chain couples TRBV7-2 to TRBJ2-1; TRBD2 agrees at 9 bases. This CDR3 region has 13 residues. Per germline, CDR1 SGHTA and CDR2 FQGNSA. The V segment lost 8 bases and the J segment 4 bases; nucleotides outside the gene matches: 3. The CDR3 nucleotides are TGTGCCAGCGGACTAGCGATTTACAATGAGCAGTTCTTC. It encodes CASGLAIYNEQFF. Drawing the rest from reference TRBV7-2 and TRBJ2-1, the complete variable domain is GAGVSQSPSNKVTEKGKDVELRCDPISGHTALYWYRQSLGQGLEFLIYFQGNSAPDKSGLPSDRFSAERTGGSVSTLTIQRTQQEDSAVYLCASGLAIYNEQFFGPGTRLTVL.

Many counts were recorded for this clonotype. The chain links TRBV20-1 to TRBJ2-5, with D perhaps matching TRBD2 (5 bases). V was trimmed by 2 bases and J by 7 bases, leaving 8 bases between them. Per germline, CDR1 DFQATT and CDR2 SNEGSKA (reference sequence). The CDR3 covers 11 residues. The CDR3 DNA reads TGCAGTGCTAGATTGGGAGTGACCCAGTACTTC. Amino acids: CSARLGVTQYF.

This clonotype was recorded at least ten times. V usage is TRBV7-6 and J usage is TRBJ2-3, with 8 bases aligning to TRBD2. The V gene's germline CDR1 is SGHVS and CDR2 FNYEAQ. This CDR3 is built from 15 residues. Unmatched junction bases numbered 2, after V lost 2 bases and J lost 1 base. The CDR3 DNA sequence: TGTGCCAGCAGCTTAACTAGCGGAGGCACAGATACGCAGTATTTT. This codes for CASSLTSGGTDTQYF.

There are many counts of this clonotype. The CDR3 reads CASSPDRGREQYF. The CDR3 DNA sequence: TGTGCCAGCTCACCTGACAGGGGTCGCGAGCAGTACTTC. The chain is built from TRBV18 and TRBJ2-7; 8 nucleotides match TRBD1. Germline V gives CDR1 KGHSH, CDR2 LQKENI. Trimming at V came to 3 bases and at J to 6 bases, leaving 4 bases not matched to a gene. The CDR3 totals 13 residues.

This clonotype has at least ten counts. J is TRBJ1-2 and V is TRBV5-1; tentative D call: TRBD1 (5 bases). The CDR3 has 15 amino acids. Per germline, CDR1 SGHRS and CDR2 YFSETQ. V was pared by 0 bases and J by 3 bases, with 12 bases between. DNA of the CDR3: TGCGCCAGCAGCTTGGAGGGGAAAACCTACTATGGCTACACCTTC. As protein: CASSLEGKTYYGYTF.

This clonotype was detected only once. This chain uses TRBV18 with TRBJ2-1; 10 bases fit TRBD1. This CDR3 has 14 residues. V lost 4 bases to trimming and J lost 8 bases; unmatched junction nucleotides: 5. CDR1 and CDR2 (germline): KGHSH, LQKENI. CDR3 DNA: TGTGCCAGCTCACAGGGGGGACAGGGGCATGAGCAGTTCTTC. Its protein is CASSQGGQGHEQFF.

In its sample, this clonotype was seen many times. CDR3 bases: TGTGCCAGCAGCCCCACAGGGGCTGAGACCCAGTACTTC. Its protein is CASSPTGAETQYF. V and J are TRBV7-2 and TRBJ2-5; 7 positions agree with TRBD1. CDR1 is SGHTA and CDR2 is FQGNSA in the germline V gene. V shed 5 bases and J 5 bases; nucleotides not matched to a gene: 5. The CDR3 consists of 13 residues.

This clonotype was found many times. The CDR3 nucleotides are TGCAGTGCTAGAGCCTCCACCGAGTCTGGGGGCTACGAGCAGTACTTC. Translation: CSARASTESGGYEQYF. The chain couples TRBV20-1 to TRBJ2-7; the D gene could be TRBD1 or TRBD2 (5 bases each). Germline CDR1 is DFQATT and CDR2 is SNEGSKA (reference sequence). V was pared by 1 base and J by 3 bases, with 19 bases between. The CDR3 is 16 amino acids.

The chain combines TRBV29-1 with TRBJ2-7, with a possible D match to TRBD2 (6 bases). V was cut by 2 bases and J by 3 bases, with 20 bases left in between. The germline V gene encodes CDR1 SQVTM and CDR2 ANQGSEA. The CDR3 totals 16 residues. CDR3 sequence: CSVEKFYRDGGYEQYF. The DNA of the CDR3 is TGCAGCGTTGAAAAGTTTTATCGGGACGGGGGCTACGAGCAGTACTTC.

The gene calls are TRBV20-1 and TRBJ2-3, with 8 bases fitting TRBD2. The length of the CDR3 is 15 residues. V lost 0 bases, J lost 4 bases, and 6 bases stayed unmatched. Per the germline V gene, CDR1 is DFQATT and CDR2 is SNEGSKA (reference sequence). The CDR3: CSARDYVAGSDTQYF. In DNA, the CDR3 is TGCAGTGCTAGAGATTATGTAGCGGGGTCAGATACGCAGTATTTT.

This CDR3 reads CATSRGLDTQYF. Here the CDR3 DNA reads TGTGCCACCAGCAGAGGATTAGATACGCAGTATTTT. The chain employs TRBV15 and TRBJ2-3; D remains unclear. The CDR3 consists of 12 residues. The germline CDR1 and CDR2 sequences are LNHNV and YYDKDF (reference sequence). Between the trimmed V and J ends, which lost 1 base and 5 bases, there was a span of 4 bases.

This clonotype has ten or more counts. V and J are TRBV12-3 or TRBV12-4 and TRBJ2-2, with TRBD1 identical over 7 bases. The CDR3 runs 14 residues. Trimming at V came to 6 bases and at J to 7 bases, leaving 8 bases not matched to a gene. In nucleotides, the CDR3 is TGTGCCAGCAGACAACAGGGGATCAACGGGGAGCTGTTTTTT. Protein product: CASRQQGINGELFF.

This clonotype was seen more than once but under ten times. The chain combines TRBV20-1 with TRBJ2-3, with TRBD2 as a possible D gene (7 bases). Trimming took off 6 bases at V and 6 bases at J, with 22 bases between the two ends. The CDR3 spans 15 residues. Germline assignment: CDR1 DFQATT and CDR2 SNEGSKA (reference sequence). This CDR3 is CSAPGEGGGADTQYF. CDR3 DNA sequence: TGCAGTGCCCCCGGTGAGGGCGGGGGCGCCGATACGCAGTATTTT.

The chain is built from TRBV20-1 and TRBJ2-7, with 8 positions matching TRBD1. The CDR3 has 17 residues. The V gene's germline CDR1 is DFQATT and CDR2 SNEGSKA (reference sequence). Unmatched junction bases numbered 13, after V lost 0 bases and J lost 3 bases. Here the CDR3 reads CSARDLPKTGAGYEQYF. The CDR3 bases are TGCAGTGCTAGAGATCTCCCGAAGACAGGGGCCGGCTACGAGCAGTACTTC.

In the case of this clonotype: It may be a read error: a sequence one base away is much more abundant. The chain couples TRBV20-1 to TRBJ2-3; 9 positions agree with TRBD1. Germline trimming cut 8 bases from V and 1 base from J; bases unmatched to any gene: 7. Germline V gene data show CDR1 as DFQATT and CDR2 as SNEGSKA (reference sequence). The CDR3 covers 14 residues. CDR3 sequence reads: CSTLQGARTDTQYF. CDR3 DNA sequence: TGCAGTACTCTACAGGGGGCCCGCACAGATACGCAGTATTTT.

The gene calls are TRBV12-3 or TRBV12-4 and TRBJ2-1, with D maybe TRBD1 (5 bases). With 1 base removed from V and 9 bases from J, the gap between germline ends came to 7 bases. There are 12 residues in the CDR3. The CDR3 bases are TGTGCCAGCAGTTTAGAAGGGGTTGAGCAGTTCTTC. Translation gives CASSLEGVEQFF.